This TCR beta chain appears in the sequencing data of a study of blood T cell repertoires in COVID-19. The V gene lost 3 bases and the J gene lost 0 bases, with 8 bases spanning the gap. The CDR3 has 14 amino acids. Germline V lookup: CDR1 MDHEN, CDR2 SYDVKM. TCRdb keeps only in-frame clones here, not all; method: immunoSEQ multiplex PCR. In the table there are 90,000 to 140,000 clones, 65% to 80% of which are singletons. The rearrangement uses TRBV28 and TRBJ1-1, with D unclear. The origin of this receptor is a woman between 65 and 79 years old with acute or convalescent COVID-19. Sequenced: peripheral blood. CDR3 sequence reads: CASSFESMNTEAFF. The CDR3 DNA is TGTGCCAGCAGTTTCGAGAGCATGAACACTGAAGCTTTCTTT.